Presented here are 20 T cell receptor beta chains from one specimen sequenced in a study of blood T cell repertoires in COVID-19. Using immunoSEQ multiplex PCR, the repertoire was profiled, and TCRdb retains in-frame clones only, with some absent. The profile shows nearly 300,000 clones, 70% to 90% of them singletons. The material sequenced was peripheral blood. These receptor sequences come from a woman in her twenties or thirties who had recovered from COVID-19.

The chain recombines TRBV7-6 with TRBJ2-3; 8 nucleotides line up with TRBD1. Looked up from germline, CDR1 is SGHVS and CDR2 is FNYEAQ. The length of the CDR3 is 14 residues. The J segment lost 2 bases and the V segment lost 5 bases, leaving 3 bases of the junction unmatched. CDR3 protein: CASSQTGDTDTQYF. CDR3 coding DNA: TGTGCCAGCAGCCAGACAGGGGACACAGATACGCAGTATTTT.

The V gene is TRBV3-1 (or the pseudogene TRBV3-2), the J gene TRBJ2-1; D not resolved. The V end was cut by 6 bases, the J end by 15 bases, with 18 bases between. This CDR3 region has 12 residues. Germline V gene lookup returns CDR1 LGHDT and CDR2 YNNKEL (reference sequence). Here the CDR3 reads CASSQSELGMFF. DNA of the CDR3: TGTGCCAGCAGTCAAAGCGAGCTAGGTATGTTCTTC.

The chain couples TRBV3-1 (or the pseudogene TRBV3-2) to TRBJ2-5; TRBD2 is a possible D gene (6 bases). Germline values: CDR1 LGHDT, CDR2 YNNKEL (reference sequence). The CDR3 is made up of 16 amino acids. Trimming shortened V by 0 bases and J by 5 bases, and 16 bases separated the two germline ends. DNA of the CDR3: TGTGCCAGCAGCCAAGATCTGCCTCGGGGGTCGGAGACCCAGTACTTC. It yields the protein CASSQDLPRGSETQYF.

This chain connects TRBV7-9 to TRBJ1-1, with D uncertain. Per germline, CDR1 SEHNR and CDR2 FQNEAQ (reference sequence). Between the trimmed V and J ends, which lost 2 bases and 5 bases, there was a span of 15 bases. This CDR3 comprises 15 residues. The CDR3 DNA sequence: TGTGCCAGCAGCTTAACGGGTCTCCCTCCGACTGAAGCTTTCTTT. Its protein product is CASSLTGLPPTEAFF.

The chain combines TRBV5-1 with TRBJ2-1; 15 bases align to TRBD2. CDR3 length: 18 residues. Trimming cost V 3 bases and J 5 bases; bases outside gene matches: 9. The V gene's germline CDR1 is SGHRS and CDR2 YFSETQ. In nucleotides, the CDR3 is TGCGCCAGCAGCTCTTGGACTAGCGGGGGGGTTGACGACAATGAGCAGTTCTTC. Protein sequence: CASSSWTSGGVDDNEQFF.

This clone was found a few times. The chain is built from TRBV28 and TRBJ1-6, with a weak D call TRBD1 (6 bases). Germline V lookup: CDR1 MDHEN, CDR2 SYDVKM. Trimming stripped 2 bases from V and 13 bases from J, with 15 bases between. The CDR3 length is 14 residues. This CDR3 is CASSLRGKRIPLHF. The CDR3 region has the DNA TGTGCCAGCAGTTTAAGGGGGAAGAGGATCCCCCTCCACTTT. Full variable domain (rest looked up from reference TRBV28 and TRBJ1-6): DVKVTQSSRYLVKRTGEKVFLECVQDMDHENMFWYRQDPGLGLRLIYFSYDVKMKEKGDIPEGYSVSREKKERFSLILESASTNQTSMYLCASSLRGKRIPLHFGNGTRLTVT.

The genes are TRBV28 and TRBJ2-1; 8 nucleotides agree with TRBD1. There are 17 residues in the CDR3. CDR1 and CDR2 (germline): MDHEN, SYDVKM. V shed 6 bases and J 4 bases; nucleotides not matched to a gene: 14. The chain's CDR3 is CASSPSKSGGRYNEQFF. The CDR3 DNA sequence: TGTGCCAGCAGCCCCTCCAAATCAGGGGGCAGGTACAATGAGCAGTTCTTC.

The rearrangement joins TRBV6-1 to TRBJ1-6; no reliable D call. Germline V gives CDR1 MNHNS, CDR2 SASEGT. V was cut by 3 bases and J by 11 bases, with 11 bases left in between. The CDR3 runs 13 residues. The CDR3 loop reads CASSEAFYTPLHF. In nucleotides, the CDR3 is TGTGCCAGCAGTGAGGCATTTTACACACCCCTCCACTTT.

The table lists this clone with a count of one. This chain uses TRBV28 with TRBJ2-7; a possible D gene is TRBD2 (6 bases). V lost 7 bases to trimming and J lost 4 bases, with 17 bases between them. CDR3 length: 14 amino acids. Germline V gene lookup returns CDR1 MDHEN and CDR2 SYDVKM. The CDR3 loop reads CASNVLGGGYEQYF. In DNA form, the CDR3 reads TGTGCCAGCAACGTTCTGGGTGGGGGGTACGAGCAGTACTTC.

The chain combines TRBV12-3 or TRBV12-4 with TRBJ1-2; D gene unclear. Between the trimmed V and J ends, which lost 6 bases and 7 bases, there was a span of 15 bases. CDR3 length equals 13 residues. The CDR3 here is CASSQPNVAGYTF. The CDR3 DNA is TGTGCCAGCAGCCAACCTAACGTAGCTGGCTACACCTTC.

The genes are TRBV5-1 and TRBJ1-1; tentatively, D is TRBD1 (6 bases). Deletions cut 6 bases from V and 5 bases from J, with 17 bases between. The CDR3 is 14 residues long. Germline CDR1 SGHRS, CDR2 YFSETQ. CDR3 sequence: CASTSGGAGTEAFF. CDR3 sequence (DNA): TGCGCCAGCACCTCGGGGGGGGCGGGGACTGAAGCTTTCTTT. Full variable domain (remainder filled in from reference TRBV5-1 and TRBJ1-1): KAGVTQTPRYLIKTRGQQVTLSCSPISGHRSVSWYQQTPGQGLQFLFEYFSETQRNKGNFPGRFSGRQFSNSRSEMNVSTLELGDSALYLCASTSGGAGTEAFFGQGTRLTVV.

The chain is built from TRBV30 and TRBJ2-1; 8 bases agree with TRBD1. Per germline, CDR1 GTSNPN and CDR2 SVGIG (reference sequence). The CDR3 has 13 residues. The V gene end was trimmed by 8 bases and the J gene end by 3 bases; junction bases not matched to a gene: 6. For the CDR3, the DNA is TGTGCCCGTGCCGGGACAGGCTACAATGAGCAGTTCTTC. Amino acids: CARAGTGYNEQFF.

The V call is TRBV7-8, the J call TRBJ2-3; D gene unclear. Germline CDR1 and CDR2: SGHVS and FQNEAQ. This CDR3 has 15 amino acids. Trimming stripped 2 bases from V and 0 bases from J, with 9 bases between. The CDR3 DNA reads as TGTGCCAGCAGCTTAACCAGTTTTAGCACAGATACGCAGTATTTT. Protein: CASSLTSFSTDTQYF.

The chain uses TRBV5-6 and TRBJ1-3; 7 nucleotides align to TRBD1. Germline CDR1 is SGHDT and CDR2 is YYEEEE. This CDR3 contains 14 residues. With 3 bases clipped from V and 0 bases from J, the junction kept 0 bases outside the gene matches. CDR3 sequence (DNA): TGTGCCAGCAGCTGGGACAGCTCTGGAAACACCATATATTTT. This encodes CASSWDSSGNTIYF.

The chain joins TRBV2 to TRBJ1-5; D is possibly TRBD1 (6 bases). Trimming removed 4 bases at V and 0 bases at J, with 10 bases between. Germline V lookup: CDR1 SNHLY, CDR2 FYNNEI. There are 15 residues in the CDR3. The CDR3 nucleotides read TGTGCCAGCAGTGGGACAGTTTATAGCAATCAGCCCCAGCATTTT. Its translation: CASSGTVYSNQPQHF.

This clone was found once. CDR3 coding DNA: TGTGCCAGCTCACCAGAGCCCAGGATGAATCAGCCCCAGCATTTT. Translating gives CASSPEPRMNQPQHF. The chain employs TRBV18 and TRBJ1-5; D remains unclear. CDR1 is KGHSH and CDR2 is LQKENI in the germline V gene. The V and J ends lost 2 bases and 4 bases respectively, with 12 bases between them. This CDR3 comprises 15 residues.

The V gene is TRBV27, the J gene TRBJ1-2; no definite D call. V was clipped by 7 bases and J by 2 bases, with 23 bases between them. This CDR3 spans 17 amino acids. The germline V gene has CDR1 MNHEY and CDR2 SMNVEV (reference sequence). The CDR3 reads CASTSSINGQSNYGYTF. The CDR3 DNA is TGTGCCAGCACCTCCTCTATTAATGGGCAGTCGAACTATGGCTACACCTTC.

The chain combines TRBV5-1 with TRBJ1-5; no reliable D call. Trimming took off 4 bases at V and 0 bases at J, with 5 bases between the two ends. Germline CDR1 and CDR2: SGHRS and YFSETQ. CDR3 length: 13 amino acids. Here the CDR3 DNA reads TGCGCCAGCAGCGCGGATAGCAATCAGCCCCAGCATTTT. Protein sequence: CASSADSNQPQHF.

This clone was recorded a few times. The chain combines TRBV7-9 with TRBJ1-6; maybe TRBD1 (5 bases). The CDR3 runs to 15 residues. The germline V gene encodes CDR1 SEHNR and CDR2 FQNEAQ (reference sequence). V was cut by 3 bases and J by 7 bases, with 13 bases left in between. DNA for the CDR3: TGTGCCAGCAGCTTGGCCCAGGGAAGGAATTCACCCCTCCACTTT. It specifies CASSLAQGRNSPLHF.

The chain has TRBV7-2 and TRBJ1-1; the D is unclear. The germline V and J ends were trimmed by 8 bases and 1 base, with 11 bases remaining between them. CDR1 is SGHTA, CDR2 FQGNSA, per germline. The CDR3 is 13 residues long. DNA of the CDR3: TGTGCCAGCCGCCTCCAGGCGAACACTGAAGCTTTCTTT. It is translated as CASRLQANTEAFF.